A selection of T cell receptor beta chains follows, all from one sample in a study of cytomegalovirus exposure and HLA in healthy donors. The method was immunoSEQ multiplex PCR; TCRdb's version includes in-frame clones alone and lacks a portion of them. The sample shows over 150,000 clones, over 80% of them seen only once. Material for sequencing was PBMCs. These receptors all stem from a man aged 50-60 years in good health and CMV-seronegative. Each CDR3 is given with its conserved first and last residue. D genes are given only for firm matches. Clone size, where shown, is once, few, many, or a class for clones that have expanded.

j_gene | d_gene | abundance | v_gene | CDR3nt | CDR3aa
TRBJ2-3 | . | . | TRBV18 | TGTGCCAGCTCACCCTCCCGGGGGGATACGCAGTATTTT | CASSPSRGDTQYF
TRBJ1-2 | TRBD1 | once | TRBV5-1 | TGCGCCAGCAGCAATCCGGGACAGGGGAATGGCTACACCTTC | CASSNPGQGNGYTF
TRBJ2-3 | . | . | TRBV4-1 | TGCGCCAGCAGCCTGCTCTCGGGCACAGATACGCAGTATTTT | CASSLLSGTDTQYF
TRBJ2-7 | TRBD1 | . | TRBV4-1 | TGCGCCAGCAGCCCGCGACAGGGTGGGAACGAGCAGTACTTC | CASSPRQGGNEQYF
TRBJ2-7 | . | . | TRBV5-1 | TGCGCCAGCAGCCCCGGGACTCCCCCTTACGAGCAGTACTTC | CASSPGTPPYEQYF
TRBJ1-3 | TRBD1 | . | TRBV19 | TGTGCCAGTGGGGGCCGACAGGGGCTAGGAAACACCATATATTTT | CASGGRQGLGNTIYF
TRBJ2-3 | . | . | TRBV5-8 | TGTGCCAGCAGCTTAATGGCTGCACAGGCGTATTTT | CASSLMAAQAYF
TRBJ1-2 | . | . | TRBV28 | TGTGCCAGCAGTAACTCCCAAGACAGGAGTTCCTATGGCTACACCTTC | CASSNSQDRSSYGYTF
TRBJ1-5 | . | . | TRBV28 | TGTGCCAGCAGGCACCCGGGTGATAGCAATCAGCCCCAGCATTTT | CASRHPGDSNQPQHF
TRBJ1-1 | TRBD1 | . | TRBV9 | TGTGCCAGCAGCGTAGAAGGGGACAGACCAATGGGTGACTTT | CASSVEGDRPMGDF
TRBJ1-1 | . | . | TRBV4-2 | TGTGCCAGCAGCCAACCCGACAGGAGGAACACTGAAGCTTTCTTT | CASSQPDRRNTEAFF
TRBJ1-2 | TRBD1 | . | TRBV7-9 | TGTGCCAGCAGTCTTCCGGGACAGGGCGGGGGTGGCTACACCTTC | CASSLPGQGGGGYTF
TRBJ2-7 | TRBD2 | . | TRBV7-8 | TGTGCCAGCAGCTTAGGCCGGGTCTGGCGGGGGATCTCCTACGAGCAGTACTTC | CASSLGRVWRGISYEQYF
TRBJ2-7 | . | . | TRBV7-2 | TGTGCCAGCAGCTTAGTTCTAGCAAAGTACGAGCAGTACTTC | CASSLVLAKYEQYF
TRBJ1-2 | . | . | TRBV4-3 | TGCGCCAGCAACTCCGACACCGGGACTCGAAATGGCTACACCTTC | CASNSDTGTRNGYTF
TRBJ2-2 | TRBD2 | . | TRBV27 | TGTGCCAGCAGTTTATCCGGGACTAGCGGGGTGAACACCGGGGAGCTGTTTTTT | CASSLSGTSGVNTGELFF
TRBJ2-3 | TRBD1 | . | TRBV5-8 | TGTGCCAGCAGCTTGGACAGGGGTCTCCCAGATACGCAGTATTTT | CASSLDRGLPDTQYF
TRBJ2-7 | . | . | TRBV4-1 | TGCGCCAGCAGCCAGTCAGCGGGTCCCGCGACCTACGAGCAGTACTTC | CASSQSAGPATYEQYF
TRBJ2-6 | . | . | TRBV5-4 | TGTGCCAGCAGAGTGACAGCCTCTGGGGCCAACGTCCTGACTTTC | CASRVTASGANVLTF
TRBJ2-5 | . | . | TRBV11-3 | TGTGCCAGCAGCTTAGAGGGCAGTCAAGAGACCCAGTACTTC | CASSLEGSQETQYF
TRBJ1-2 | TRBD1 | . | TRBV28 | TGTGCCAGCAGGACAGGGATCGGCTACACCTTC | CASRTGIGYTF
TRBJ2-1 | . | . | TRBV5-1 | TGCGCCAGCAGCTTGGAGCAGGGGCGAATAACTCACAATGAGCAGTTCTTC | CASSLEQGRITHNEQFF
TRBJ1-4 | TRBD1 | . | TRBV5-4 | TGTGCCAGCAGCTTGGCCGGCGCTGGGACAGCTAATGAAAAACTGTTTTTT | CASSLAGAGTANEKLFF
TRBJ2-7 | . | . | TRBV7-9 | TGTGCCAGCAGCCTCGGGTCGGGGTACTCCGAGGCCTTC | CASSLGSGYSEAF
TRBJ2-2 | TRBD2 | . | TRBV18 | TGTGCCAGCTCATCCCGACTAGCGGGAGGGCAGGGGGCGAACACCGGGGAGCTGTTTTTT | CASSSRLAGGQGANTGELFF
TRBJ2-7 | TRBD2 | . | TRBV2 | TGTGCCAGCATGGAGTGGAGCGGGGGGACTGACGAGCAGTACTTC | CASMEWSGGTDEQYF
TRBJ2-3 | TRBD2 | . | TRBV18 | TGTGCCAGCTCACCAGACCAGGGGAACGTAGCGGGAGTAGCAGATACGCAGTATTTT | CASSPDQGNVAGVADTQYF
TRBJ2-5 | . | . | TRBV11-3 | TGTGCCAGCAGCCCGAGCGGCTTCCAAGAGACCCAGTACTTC | CASSPSGFQETQYF
TRBJ2-3 | TRBD2 | . | TRBV9 | TGTGCCAGCAGCGTCGGGACTAGCGGGGGCGGGGATACGCAGTATTTT | CASSVGTSGGGDTQYF
TRBJ1-1 | . | few | TRBV4-1 | TGCGCCAGCAGTTCCACCCGCACAGGCTACACTGAAGCTTTCTTT | CASSSTRTGYTEAFF
TRBJ1-1 | . | few | TRBV6-6 | TGTGCCAGCAGTTACGGGGTTAGGGAGCTTGAAGCTTTCTTT | CASSYGVRELEAFF
TRBJ1-4 | . | . | TRBV6-5 | TGTGCCAGCAGCATAACAGGCGGGGGTGATGAAAAACTGTTTTTT | CASSITGGGDEKLFF
TRBJ1-3 | TRBD1 | . | TRBV4-3 | TGCGCCAGCAGCCAAGAACTGGCAGGGGGGGGAAACACCATATATTTT | CASSQELAGGGNTIYF
TRBJ2-5 | TRBD2 | . | TRBV2 | TGTGCCAGCAGTATTACCGGGACTAGCGGGAGAAGAGAGACCCAGTACTTC | CASSITGTSGRRETQYF
TRBJ1-6 | . | . | TRBV30 | TGTGCCTGGAGTTTACAAACAGGGTGGTCACCCCTCCACTTT | CAWSLQTGWSPLHF
TRBJ2-7 | . | once | TRBV28 | TGTGCCAGCAGTTTAGGAGCCTACGAGCAGTACTTC | CASSLGAYEQYF
TRBJ1-2 | . | . | TRBV9 | TGTGCCAGCAGTCGCCGGGACACAAACTATGGCTACACCTTC | CASSRRDTNYGYTF
TRBJ2-7 | . | . | TRBV7-9 | TGTGCCAGTTCCGGCTCCTACGAGCAGTACTTC | CASSGSYEQYF
TRBJ1-5 | . | . | TRBV28 | TGTGCCAGCAGTTTTGTGGGACTAACTAATTCGAGACAAAGCAATCAGCCCCAGCATTTT | CASSFVGLTNSRQSNQPQHF
TRBJ1-3 | . | few | TRBV6-1 | TGTGCCAGCAGTCAACCGGGGGAGAACACCATATATTTT | CASSQPGENTIYF